The 29 T cell receptor beta chains below all came from one sample that was sequenced in a study of T-cell reconstitution after alpha-beta-depleted transplantation in children. Unique molecular identifiers featured in how the TCRbeta library was prepared. TCRdb re-called the PCR reads through MiXCR, storing one row per CDR3 protein. The table has some 200,000 distinct CDR3 sequences, roughly a tenth seen once. This material consisted of PBMCs, taken before TCRalphabeta/CD19-depleted stem cell transplant. These TCRs come from a child under two years old with acute myeloid leukemia, due to receive a stem cell transplant.

In this sample, this clonotype turned up many times. V gene TRBV7-3 combines with J gene TRBJ2-1, with 9 bases identical to TRBD2. With 5 bases clipped from V and 5 bases from J, the junction kept 10 bases outside the gene matches. Germline V lookup: CDR1 SGHTA, CDR2 FQGTGA. This CDR3 has 16 residues. CDR3 loop: CASSTQPGLANNEQFF. CDR3 DNA sequence: TGTGCCAGCAGCACCCAACCGGGACTAGCCAACAATGAGCAGTTCTTC.

V usage is TRBV2 and J usage is TRBJ2-7; D possibly corresponds to TRBD2 (6 bases). The CDR3 loop spans 15 amino acids. The germline V and J ends were trimmed by 5 bases and 1 base, with 15 bases remaining between them. Germline CDR1 reads SNHLY; CDR2 reads FYNNEI. CDR3: CASSPGLADSYEQYF. CDR3 bases: TGTGCCAGCAGTCCTGGGTTAGCGGATTCCTACGAGCAGTACTTC.

In its sample, this clonotype was seen a few times. V gene TRBV20-1 combines with J gene TRBJ1-2; 9 bases are shared with TRBD1. The CDR3 extends over 14 amino acids. Trimming removed 5 bases from V and 6 bases from J; junction bases left unmatched: 10. The germline V gene encodes CDR1 DFQATT and CDR2 SNEGSKA (reference sequence). CDR3 amino acids: CSAVPGQGSDGYTF. The CDR3 nucleotides are TGCAGTGCTGTCCCGGGACAGGGATCGGATGGCTACACCTTC.

In its sample, this clonotype was seen many times. The chain joins TRBV5-1 to TRBJ2-5; D unresolved. Trimming took 0 bases from V and 4 from J, leaving 13 bases between them. Germline V lookup: CDR1 SGHRS, CDR2 YFSETQ. The CDR3 is made up of 15 amino acids. Written as DNA, the CDR3 is TGCGCCAGCAGCTTGGAGCCCAGCCCCAGAGAGACCCAGTACTTC. Protein product: CASSLEPSPRETQYF.

This clonotype has ten or more counts. CDR3 DNA: TGTGCCATCGGATCGCCGGGACTAGCCCACGAGCAGTACTTC. Residues: CAIGSPGLAHEQYF. This chain joins TRBV10-3 and TRBJ2-7; 9 bases align to TRBD2. CDR3 length equals 14 residues. V shed 8 bases, J shed 5 bases, and the junction held 10 bases outside the gene matches. The V gene's germline CDR1 is ENHRY and CDR2 SYGVKD.

This clonotype was counted ten times or more. DNA for the CDR3: TGCGCCAGCAGCCCCCAGGGGGTGACGGCTTACAATGAGCAGTTCTTC. This translates into CASSPQGVTAYNEQFF. The chain employs TRBV4-1 and TRBJ2-1, with 7 nucleotides matching TRBD1. Germline V gene data show CDR1 as MGHRA and CDR2 as YSYEKL. V was clipped by 4 bases and J by 4 bases; unmatched bases: 10. This CDR3 is 16 amino acids long.

The chain has TRBV3-1 and TRBJ1-1, with D unresolved. Trimming shortened V by 1 base and J by 4 bases, and 7 bases separated the two germline ends. CDR3 length: 13 amino acids. Germline CDR1 is LGHDT and CDR2 is YNNKEL (reference sequence). The CDR3, as DNA: TGTGCCAGCAGCCAAGGTGAGGCCACTGAAGCTTTCTTT. It specifies CASSQGEATEAFF.

This clonotype was observed at least ten times. The rearrangement links TRBV5-1 to TRBJ2-1; 7 bases fit TRBD2. CDR1 and CDR2 from the germline V gene are SGHRS and YFSETQ. J was trimmed by 3 bases and V by 1 base; bases with no gene match: 4. The CDR3 contains 15 residues. The CDR3 loop reads CASSLRPSGYNEQFF. The CDR3 region has the DNA TGCGCCAGCAGCTTGCGTCCTAGCGGCTACAATGAGCAGTTCTTC.

This clonotype has more than one count but fewer than ten. Since a much larger clone is just one base distant, this may be a read error. The chain recombines TRBV29-1 with TRBJ2-1; 9 nucleotides align to TRBD2. CDR3 length: 14 amino acids. With 4 bases clipped from V and 8 bases from J, the junction kept 9 bases outside the gene matches. The germline V gene encodes CDR1 SQVTM and CDR2 ANQGSEA. CDR3 loop: CSVAGGGAGDEQFF. The CDR3 nucleotides are TGCAGCGTTGCCGGCGGGGGGGCCGGGGATGAGCAGTTCTTC.

This clonotype has a count of ten or more. The chain recombines TRBV3-1 with TRBJ2-7; 8 positions match TRBD1. The CDR3 runs 14 residues. In germline, CDR1 is LGHDT, CDR2 YNNKEL (reference sequence). The V and J ends lost 2 bases and 4 bases, in that order; junction bases with no gene match: 4. CDR3: CASSQSGGSYEQYF. CDR3 bases: TGTGCCAGCAGCCAATCAGGGGGCTCTTACGAGCAGTACTTC.

In this sample, this clonotype turned up many times. V gene TRBV12-3 or TRBV12-4 combines with J gene TRBJ2-1; D is unresolved. The V end lost 6 bases, the J end lost 4 bases, and 13 bases lay between the germline ends. This CDR3 has 14 amino acids. The CDR3 DNA reads TGTGCCAGCAGCACTATGGGCTCGTACAATGAGCAGTTCTTC. Residues: CASSTMGSYNEQFF.

This clonotype was counted at least ten times. The chain carries TRBV27 and TRBJ2-7, with 12 bases lining up with TRBD2. This CDR3 is 16 amino acids long. V lost 0 bases to trimming and J lost 2 bases; unmatched junction nucleotides: 2. Germline CDR1 MNHEY, CDR2 SMNVEV (reference sequence). The CDR3 here is CASSLSLAGGTYEQYF. In DNA, the CDR3 is TGTGCCAGCAGTTTATCCCTAGCGGGGGGGACCTACGAGCAGTACTTC.

In this sample, this clonotype turned up many times. V and J are TRBV15 and TRBJ1-4, with a possible D match to TRBD1 (5 bases). The CDR3 runs 14 residues. Germline assignment: CDR1 LNHNV and CDR2 YYDKDF (reference sequence). V was clipped by 5 bases and J by 8 bases, with 15 bases between them. CDR3 nucleotides: TGTGCCACCAGCCCGGGACTCCTTGGGGAAAAACTGTTTTTT. As protein: CATSPGLLGEKLFF.

This clonotype was recorded many times. This chain joins TRBV7-2 and TRBJ2-3; 8 nucleotides agree with TRBD2. Germline V gene sequence: CDR1 SGHTA, CDR2 FQGNSA. V was clipped by 5 bases and J by 2 bases; unmatched bases: 9. The CDR3 has 16 amino acids. CDR3 protein: CASSPQGRGATDTQYF. The CDR3 DNA is TGTGCCAGCAGCCCCCAAGGGCGGGGGGCCACAGATACGCAGTATTTT.

This clonotype was seen many times. V is TRBV28 and J is TRBJ1-6; D is undetermined. In germline, CDR1 is MDHEN, CDR2 SYDVKM. V was shortened by 2 bases and J by 10 bases, with 12 bases between the two germline ends. This CDR3 has 14 amino acids. CDR3 bases: TGTGCCAGCAGTTTAAACGGCGCTCGATCACCCCTCCACTTT. Amino acids: CASSLNGARSPLHF.

V usage is TRBV11-3 and J usage is TRBJ1-1, with unresolved D. Trimming left V 3 bases short and J 3 bases short, with 14 bases between. Germline V gives CDR1 SGHNT, CDR2 YENEEA. This CDR3 has 15 amino acids. The CDR3 bases are TGTGCCAGCAGCTTTGGAGAAGGATATGACACTGAAGCTTTCTTT. It encodes CASSFGEGYDTEAFF.

Ten or more counts support this clonotype. The J gene is TRBJ1-2, the V gene TRBV19; D perhaps matches TRBD1 (6 bases). This CDR3 comprises 14 residues. The V gene's germline CDR1 is LNHDA and CDR2 SQIVND (reference sequence). V lost 4 bases and J 5 bases, leaving 14 bases between the germline ends. The CDR3 is CASSTQQGTYGYTF. The DNA for the CDR3 is TGTGCCAGTAGTACCCAACAGGGTACATATGGCTACACCTTC.

This clonotype was counted ten times or more. The CDR3: CSATSVRRSNEQFF. In DNA, the CDR3 is TGCAGTGCTACATCGGTGAGGCGTAGTAATGAGCAGTTCTTC. The chain has TRBV20-1 and TRBJ2-1; no definite D call. The germline CDR1 and CDR2 sequences are DFQATT and SNEGSKA (reference sequence). The CDR3 contains 14 residues. With 4 bases removed from V and 7 bases from J, the gap between germline ends came to 17 bases.

The chain employs TRBV6-4 and TRBJ2-1; D is unresolved. Germline CDR1 and CDR2: MRHNA and SNTAGT. V lost 3 bases to trimming and J lost 4 bases, with 4 bases between them. CDR3 length: 12 residues. CDR3 in amino acids: CASSEVYNEQFF. The CDR3 bases are TGTGCCAGCAGTGAGGTTTACAATGAGCAGTTCTTC.

At least ten counts were recorded for this clonotype. The chain links TRBV6-5 to TRBJ1-4; 8 bases are a match to TRBD1. The CDR3 spans 16 residues. CDR1 and CDR2 from the germline V gene are MNHEY and SVGAGI. Germline trimming cut 0 bases from V and 7 bases from J; bases unmatched to any gene: 7. The CDR3 here is CASSYSSGQGTEKLFF. CDR3 nucleotides: TGTGCCAGCAGTTACTCTTCTGGACAGGGTACTGAAAAACTGTTTTTT.

There are many counts of this clonotype. The J gene is TRBJ2-6, the V gene TRBV5-6; D unclear. The CDR3 sequence is 15 residues long. V shed 2 bases and J shed 2 bases, with 8 bases lying between them. Germline loops: CDR1 SGHDT, CDR2 YYEEEE. As DNA, the CDR3 is TGTGCCAGCAGCTTCGTTATGACTGGGGCCAACGTCCTGACTTTC. Translating it yields CASSFVMTGANVLTF.

This clonotype has only a few counts. The genes are TRBV30 and TRBJ1-1, with D uncertain. This CDR3 has 10 residues. In germline, CDR1 is GTSNPN, CDR2 SVGIG (reference sequence). V lost 3 bases and J lost 5, with 4 bases in between. The chain's CDR3 is CAWRNTEAFF. The CDR3 DNA follows: TGTGCCTGGAGAAATACTGAAGCTTTCTTT.

As for this clonotype: At one end, the junction sequence differs from germline, possibly due to a read error. The J gene is TRBJ1-2, the V gene TRBV29-1, with TRBD1 matching over 9 bases. Germline CDR1 and CDR2: SQVTM and ANQGSEA. The CDR3 is 14 amino acids. The CDR3 DNA reads as TGCAGCGTCGACCGACAGGGGGGGACTTATGGCTACAACTTC. Amino acids: CSVDRQGGTYGYNF.

This clonotype showed up many times. The V gene is TRBV14, the J gene TRBJ1-6, with D tentatively TRBD1 (6 bases). CDR1 and CDR2 from the germline V gene are SGHDN and FVKESK. The length of the CDR3 is 15 residues. V dropped 6 bases and J dropped 5 bases, with 14 bases sitting between them. The DNA of the CDR3 is TGTGCCAGCAGTTTCTACAGGGCCAATAATTCACCCCTCCACTTT. It translates to CASSFYRANNSPLHF.

In its sample, this clonotype was seen many times. This sequence joins TRBV11-2 and TRBJ1-2; 10 positions match TRBD1. Looked up from germline, CDR1 is SGHAT and CDR2 is FQNNGV. The CDR3 totals 14 residues. The trim removed 6 bases at V and 8 bases at J, leaving 9 bases unmatched. The CDR3 nucleotides read TGTGCCAGCAGGGACTCCGGGACAGGGGACGGCTACACCTTC. Residues: CASRDSGTGDGYTF. Based on the CDR3 plus reference TRBV11-2 and TRBJ1-2, the full variable domain is EAGVAQSPRYKIIEKRQSVAFWCNPISGHATLYWYQQILGQGPKLLIQFQNNGVVDDSQLPKDRFSAERLKGVDSTLKIQPAKLEDSAVYLCASRDSGTGDGYTFGSGTRLTVV.

This clonotype was counted ten times or more. The DNA for the CDR3 is TGTGCCAGCAGCTTTTCAGCAGGGGATTACTACGAGCAGTACTTC. As protein: CASSFSAGDYYEQYF. The rearrangement uses TRBV11-3 and TRBJ2-7, with D possibly TRBD1 on 6 matching bases. The CDR3 sequence is 15 residues long. The germline V gene encodes CDR1 SGHNT and CDR2 YENEEA. V lost 3 bases, J lost 3 bases, and 15 bases lay in between.

In this sample, this clonotype turned up many times. The rearrangement uses TRBV19 and TRBJ1-2; 7 bases line up with TRBD1. The length of the CDR3 is 15 residues. The V gene's germline CDR1 is LNHDA and CDR2 SQIVND (reference sequence). V was pared by 7 bases and J by 6 bases, with 14 bases of the junction left unmatched. The CDR3 is CASTEKTGPSDGYTF. The DNA of the CDR3 is TGTGCCAGTACCGAGAAGACAGGGCCTTCCGATGGCTACACCTTC. Supplemented by reference TRBV19 and TRBJ1-2, the full variable domain reads DGGITQSPKYLFRKEGQNVTLSCEQNLNHDAMYWYRQDPGQGLRLIYYSQIVNDFQKGDIAEGYSVSREKKESFPLTVTSAQKNPTAFYLCASTEKTGPSDGYTFGSGTRLTVV.

This clonotype showed up many times. The V call is TRBV6-2 or TRBV6-3, the J call TRBJ1-5, with D hard to call. V dropped 0 bases and J dropped 1 base, with 4 bases sitting between them. The CDR3 runs 14 residues. CDR1 MNHEY and CDR2 SVGEGT come from the germline V gene. Written as DNA, the CDR3 is TGTGCCAGCAGTTACTCCCCGAGCAATCAGCCCCAGCATTTT. It yields the protein CASSYSPSNQPQHF.

This clonotype came up many times. This rearrangement joins TRBV25-1 to TRBJ1-1; a possible D gene is TRBD1 (6 bases). Trimming took off 4 bases at V and 4 bases at J, with 13 bases between the two ends. CDR3 length equals 14 residues. Germline CDR1 is MGHDK and CDR2 is SYGVNS. In DNA, the CDR3 is TGTGCCAGCAGTGTTGCGGGGGCCAGCACTGAAGCTTTCTTT. Residues: CASSVAGASTEAFF.